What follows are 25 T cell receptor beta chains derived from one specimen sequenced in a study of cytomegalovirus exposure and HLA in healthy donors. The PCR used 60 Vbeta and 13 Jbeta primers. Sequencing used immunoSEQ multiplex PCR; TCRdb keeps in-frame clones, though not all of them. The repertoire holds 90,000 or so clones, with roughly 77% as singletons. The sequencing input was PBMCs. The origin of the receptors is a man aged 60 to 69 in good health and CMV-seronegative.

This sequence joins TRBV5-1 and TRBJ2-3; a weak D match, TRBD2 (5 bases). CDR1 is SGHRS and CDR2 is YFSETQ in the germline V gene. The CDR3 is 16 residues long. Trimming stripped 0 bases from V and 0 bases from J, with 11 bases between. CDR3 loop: CASSLVGRVSTDTQYF. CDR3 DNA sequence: TGCGCCAGCAGCTTGGTCGGGCGGGTTAGCACAGATACGCAGTATTTT.

The CDR3 DNA sequence: TGTGCCAGCAGACGGTATCGGACAGACTACAATGAGCAGTTCTTC. It codes for CASRRYRTDYNEQFF. The chain combines TRBV6-5 with TRBJ2-1, with D possibly matching TRBD1 (6 bases). CDR3 length equals 15 residues. Germline V gene sequence: CDR1 MNHEY, CDR2 SVGAGI. Between the trimmed V and J ends, which lost 6 bases and 3 bases, there was a span of 15 bases.

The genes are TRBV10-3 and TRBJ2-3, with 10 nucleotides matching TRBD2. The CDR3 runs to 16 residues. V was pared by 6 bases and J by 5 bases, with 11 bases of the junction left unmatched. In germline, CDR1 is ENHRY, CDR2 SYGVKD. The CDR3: CAIRKVLAGTEDTQYF. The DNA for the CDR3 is TGTGCCATCAGAAAGGTACTAGCGGGGACCGAAGATACGCAGTATTTT.

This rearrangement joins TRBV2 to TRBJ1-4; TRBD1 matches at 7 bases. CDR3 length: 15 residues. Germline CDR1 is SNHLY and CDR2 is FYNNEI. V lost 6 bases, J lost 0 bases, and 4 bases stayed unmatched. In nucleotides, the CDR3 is TGTGCCAGCAGGGCTGGACAGGCAACTAATGAAAAACTGTTTTTT. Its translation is CASRAGQATNEKLFF.

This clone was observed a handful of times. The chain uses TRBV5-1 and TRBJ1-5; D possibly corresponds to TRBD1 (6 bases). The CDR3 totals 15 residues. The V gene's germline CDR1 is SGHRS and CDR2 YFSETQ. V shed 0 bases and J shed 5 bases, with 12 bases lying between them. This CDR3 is CASSLEGAGDQPQHF. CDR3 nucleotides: TGCGCCAGCAGCTTGGAAGGGGCAGGGGATCAGCCCCAGCATTTT.

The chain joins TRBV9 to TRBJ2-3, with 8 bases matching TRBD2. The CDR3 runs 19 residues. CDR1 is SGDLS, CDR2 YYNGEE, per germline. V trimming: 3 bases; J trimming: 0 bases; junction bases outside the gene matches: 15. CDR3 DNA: TGTGCCAGCAGCGCCGATATCTCCGGGACTAGAGGGAGCACAGATACGCAGTATTTT. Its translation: CASSADISGTRGSTDTQYF. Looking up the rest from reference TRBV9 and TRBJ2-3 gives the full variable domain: DSGVTQTPKHLITATGQRVTLRCSPRSGDLSVYWYQQSLDQGLQFLIQYYNGEERAKGNILERFSAQQFPDLHSELNLSSLELGDSALYFCASSADISGTRGSTDTQYFGPGTRLTVL.

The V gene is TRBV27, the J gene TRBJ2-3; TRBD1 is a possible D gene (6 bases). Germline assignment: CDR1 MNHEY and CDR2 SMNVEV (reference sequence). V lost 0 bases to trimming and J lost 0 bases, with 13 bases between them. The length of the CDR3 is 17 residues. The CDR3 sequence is CASSLSFTGPSTDTQYF. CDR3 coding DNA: TGTGCCAGCAGTTTATCTTTTACAGGGCCCAGCACAGATACGCAGTATTTT.

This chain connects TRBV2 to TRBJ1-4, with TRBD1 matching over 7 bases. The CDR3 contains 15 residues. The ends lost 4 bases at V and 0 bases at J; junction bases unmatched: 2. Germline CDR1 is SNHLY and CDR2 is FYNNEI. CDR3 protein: CASSARGATNEKLFF. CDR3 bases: TGTGCCAGCAGTGCCAGGGGGGCAACTAATGAAAAACTGTTTTTT.

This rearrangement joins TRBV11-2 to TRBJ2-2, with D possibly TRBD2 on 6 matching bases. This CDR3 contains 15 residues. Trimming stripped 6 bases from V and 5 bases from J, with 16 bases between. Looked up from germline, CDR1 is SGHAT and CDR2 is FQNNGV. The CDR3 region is CASSSTGGWTGELFF. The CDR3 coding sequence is TGTGCCAGCAGTTCTACCGGGGGATGGACCGGGGAGCTGTTTTTT.

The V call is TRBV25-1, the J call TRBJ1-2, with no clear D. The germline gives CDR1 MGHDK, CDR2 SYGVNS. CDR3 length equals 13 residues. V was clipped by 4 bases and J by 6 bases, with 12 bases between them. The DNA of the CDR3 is TGTGCCAGCAGTGCCCCCGGGAGAAATGGCTACACCTTC. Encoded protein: CASSAPGRNGYTF.

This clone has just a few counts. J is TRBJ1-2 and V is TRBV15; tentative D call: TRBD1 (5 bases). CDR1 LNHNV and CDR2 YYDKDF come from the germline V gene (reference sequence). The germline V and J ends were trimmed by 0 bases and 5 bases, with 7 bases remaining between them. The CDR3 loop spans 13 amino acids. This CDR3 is CATSRDPGYGYTF. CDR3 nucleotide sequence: TGTGCCACCAGCAGAGATCCAGGGTATGGCTACACCTTC.

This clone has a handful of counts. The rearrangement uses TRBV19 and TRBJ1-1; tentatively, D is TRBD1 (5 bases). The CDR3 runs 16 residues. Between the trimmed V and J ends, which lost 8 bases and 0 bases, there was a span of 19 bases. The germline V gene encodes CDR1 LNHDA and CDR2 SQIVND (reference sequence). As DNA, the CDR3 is TGTGCCAGTCATCAATTCACAGGACGTATGAACACTGAAGCTTTCTTT. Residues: CASHQFTGRMNTEAFF.

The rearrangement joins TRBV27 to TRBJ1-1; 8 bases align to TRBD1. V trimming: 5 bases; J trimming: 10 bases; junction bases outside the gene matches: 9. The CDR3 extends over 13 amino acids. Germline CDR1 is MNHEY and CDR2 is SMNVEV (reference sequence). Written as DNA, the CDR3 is TGTGCCAGCAGTCCACACGACAGGGGTTCAGCTTTCTTT. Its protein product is CASSPHDRGSAFF.

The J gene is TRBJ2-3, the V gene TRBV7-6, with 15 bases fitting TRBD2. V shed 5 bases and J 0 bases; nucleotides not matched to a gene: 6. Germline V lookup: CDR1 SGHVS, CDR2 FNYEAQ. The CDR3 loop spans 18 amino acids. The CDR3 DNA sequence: TGTGCCAGCAGCGTAGGACTAGCGGGGGGGCGGAGCACAGATACGCAGTATTTT. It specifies CASSVGLAGGRSTDTQYF.

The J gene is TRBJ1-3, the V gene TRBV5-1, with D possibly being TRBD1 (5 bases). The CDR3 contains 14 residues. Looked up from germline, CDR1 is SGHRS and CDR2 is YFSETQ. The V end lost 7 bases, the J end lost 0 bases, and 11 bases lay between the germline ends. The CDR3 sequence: CASGSGISGNTIYF. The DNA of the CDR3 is TGCGCCAGCGGTTCAGGGATCTCTGGAAACACCATATATTTT.

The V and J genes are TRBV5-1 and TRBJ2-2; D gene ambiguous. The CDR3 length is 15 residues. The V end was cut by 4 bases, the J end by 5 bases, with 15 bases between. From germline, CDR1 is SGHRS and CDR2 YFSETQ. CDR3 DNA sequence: TGCGCCAGCAGCCCGGTTTTAGCTCGTACCGGGGAGCTGTTTTTT. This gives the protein CASSPVLARTGELFF.

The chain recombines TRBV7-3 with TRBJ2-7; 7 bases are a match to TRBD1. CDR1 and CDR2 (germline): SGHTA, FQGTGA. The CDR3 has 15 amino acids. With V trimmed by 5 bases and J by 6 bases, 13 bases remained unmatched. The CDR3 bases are TGTGCCAGCAGCCTCGGGAAGGGGGCGCATTCCGAGCAGTACTTC. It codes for CASSLGKGAHSEQYF. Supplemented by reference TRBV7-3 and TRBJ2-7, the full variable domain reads GAGVSQTPSNKVTEKGKYVELRCDPISGHTALYWYRQSLGQGPEFLIYFQGTGAADDSGLPNDRFFAVRPEGSVSTLKIQRTERGDSAVYLCASSLGKGAHSEQYFGPGTRLTVT.

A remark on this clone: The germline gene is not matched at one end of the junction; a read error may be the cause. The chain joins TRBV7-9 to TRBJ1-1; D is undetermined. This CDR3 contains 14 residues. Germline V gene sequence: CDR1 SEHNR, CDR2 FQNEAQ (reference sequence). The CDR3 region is CSSSLGVGGTEAFF. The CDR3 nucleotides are TGTTCCAGCAGCTTAGGTGTAGGCGGGACTGAAGCTTTCTTT.

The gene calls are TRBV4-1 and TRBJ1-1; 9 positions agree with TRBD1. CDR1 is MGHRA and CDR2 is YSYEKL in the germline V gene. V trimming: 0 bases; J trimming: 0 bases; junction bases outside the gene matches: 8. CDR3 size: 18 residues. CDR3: CASSQEGTGRVMNTEAFF. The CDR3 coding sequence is TGCGCCAGCAGCCAAGAAGGGACAGGGCGGGTTATGAACACTGAAGCTTTCTTT.

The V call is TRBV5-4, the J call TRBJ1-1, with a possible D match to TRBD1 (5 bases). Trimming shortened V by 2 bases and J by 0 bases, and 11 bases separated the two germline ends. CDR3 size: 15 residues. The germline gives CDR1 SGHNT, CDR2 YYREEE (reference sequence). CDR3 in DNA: TGTGCCAGCAGCTTCGGACAAACCATGAACACTGAAGCTTTCTTT. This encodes CASSFGQTMNTEAFF.

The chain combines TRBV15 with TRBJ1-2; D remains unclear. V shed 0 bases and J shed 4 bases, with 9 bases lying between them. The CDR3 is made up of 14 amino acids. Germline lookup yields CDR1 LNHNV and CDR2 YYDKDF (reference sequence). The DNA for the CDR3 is TGTGCCACCAGCAGAGATCTGGGAGGCTATGGCTACACCTTC. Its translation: CATSRDLGGYGYTF.

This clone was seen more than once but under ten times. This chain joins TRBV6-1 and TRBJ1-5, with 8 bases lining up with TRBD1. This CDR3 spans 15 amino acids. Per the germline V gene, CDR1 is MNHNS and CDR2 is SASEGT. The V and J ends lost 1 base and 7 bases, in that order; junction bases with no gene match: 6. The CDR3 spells CASSEVGQARQPQHF. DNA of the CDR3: TGTGCCAGCAGTGAAGTGGGACAGGCTCGGCAGCCCCAGCATTTT.

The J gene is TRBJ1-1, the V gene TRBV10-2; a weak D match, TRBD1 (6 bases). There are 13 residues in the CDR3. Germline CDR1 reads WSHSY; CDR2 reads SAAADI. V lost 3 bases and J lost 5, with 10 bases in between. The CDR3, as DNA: TGCGCCAGCAGTGACCTCAGGGGAACTGAAGCTTTCTTT. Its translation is CASSDLRGTEAFF.

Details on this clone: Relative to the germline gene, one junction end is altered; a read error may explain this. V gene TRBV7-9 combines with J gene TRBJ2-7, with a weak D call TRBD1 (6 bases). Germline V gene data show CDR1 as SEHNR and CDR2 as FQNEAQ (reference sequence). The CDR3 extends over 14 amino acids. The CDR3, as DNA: TGTTCCAGCAGCTTAGGGACCCGCACAGGGGAGCAGTACTTC. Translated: CSSSLGTRTGEQYF.

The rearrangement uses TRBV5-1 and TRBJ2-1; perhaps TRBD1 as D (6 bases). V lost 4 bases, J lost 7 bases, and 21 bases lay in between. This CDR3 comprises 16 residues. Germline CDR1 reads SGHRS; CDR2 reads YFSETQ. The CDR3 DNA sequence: TGCGCCAGCAGCCGACCAGGGGCCACCGCGAGTAATGAGCAGTTCTTC. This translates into CASSRPGATASNEQFF.